Presented here are 25 T cell receptor beta chains from one specimen sequenced in a study of human T cells and chemical hapten exposure. From the RACE reads, TCRdb called clonotypes with MiXCR, one entry per CDR3 protein. The sample lists about 93,000 distinct CDR3 sequences; around 7.9% were seen once. Time point noted: pre-sensitization, week 0. Treatment noted: therapeutic diphenylcyclopropenone sensitization with weekly scalp DPC. The sample here was whole blood, taken in connection with sensitization to the hapten diphenylcyclopropenone (DPC). The receptor set was obtained from a man aged 40-55 years with alopecia areata. Some clones in this sample may be carry-over from other donors' samples.

This clonotype was seen repeatedly, ten times or more. This chain connects TRBV3-1 to TRBJ2-4; TRBD2 is a possible D gene (5 bases). The germline gives CDR1 LGHDT, CDR2 YNNKEL (reference sequence). The CDR3 extends over 16 amino acids. V lost 1 base and J lost 0, with 10 bases in between. CDR3 loop: CASSQVVGVAKNIQYF. CDR3 DNA: TGTGCCAGCAGCCAAGTGGTGGGAGTAGCCAAAAACATTCAGTACTTC.

This clonotype was seen a few times. The chain employs TRBV24-1 and TRBJ2-7, with 8 bases lining up with TRBD1. V lost 11 bases, J lost 3 bases, and 11 bases stayed unmatched. This CDR3 spans 14 amino acids. Germline V gene data show CDR1 as KGHDR and CDR2 as SFDVKD. Here the CDR3 reads CARERDRIFYEQYF. CDR3 DNA sequence: TGTGCCAGAGAACGGGACAGGATCTTCTACGAGCAGTACTTC.

This clonotype was seen many times. The V call is TRBV29-1, the J call TRBJ1-2, with TRBD1 matching over 8 bases. The CDR3 length is 13 residues. The germline V gene encodes CDR1 SQVTM and CDR2 ANQGSEA. Trimming took 7 bases from V and 5 from J; bases not matched to a gene: 9. The CDR3 reads CSGGQASGYGYTF. In nucleotides, the CDR3 is TGCAGCGGGGGACAGGCGTCGGGATATGGCTACACCTTC. Combining the CDR3 with reference TRBV29-1 and TRBJ1-2 gives the whole variable domain SAVISQKPSRDICQRGTSLTIQCQVDSQVTMMFWYRQQPGQSLTLIATANQGSEATYESGFVIDKFPISRPNLTFSTLTVSNMSPEDSSIYLCSGGQASGYGYTFGSGTRLTVV.

At least ten counts were recorded for this clonotype. V and J are TRBV20-1 and TRBJ2-7, with 11 bases that match TRBD2. The V gene end was trimmed by 3 bases and the J gene end by 2 bases; junction bases not matched to a gene: 21. CDR3 size: 20 residues. From germline, CDR1 is DFQATT and CDR2 SNEGSKA (reference sequence). DNA for the CDR3: TGCAGTGCTAGGAGTTATAAACGGGGACTAGCGGACGAACGAACCTACGAGCAGTACTTC. Translating it yields CSARSYKRGLADERTYEQYF.

V gene TRBV7-6 combines with J gene TRBJ2-5; TRBD2 agrees at 9 bases. Unmatched junction bases numbered 6, after V lost 5 bases and J lost 5 bases. Germline CDR1 SGHVS, CDR2 FNYEAQ. The CDR3 has 14 residues. This CDR3 is CASSGGLAKETQYF. The CDR3 nucleotides read TGTGCCAGCAGCGGGGGACTAGCTAAGGAGACCCAGTACTTC. Full variable domain (missing parts from reference TRBV7-6 and TRBJ2-5): GAGVSQSPRYKVTKRGQDVALRCDPISGHVSLYWYRQALGQGPEFLTYFNYEAQQDKSGLPNDRFSAERPEGSISTLTIQRTEQRDSAMYRCASSGGLAKETQYFGPGTRLLVL.

The rearrangement joins TRBV11-2 to TRBJ2-1; the match to TRBD2 covers 12 bases. CDR3 length equals 23 residues. Germline CDR1 is SGHAT and CDR2 is FQNNGV. Trimming at V came to 3 bases and at J to 11 bases, leaving 32 bases not matched to a gene. CDR3 DNA: TGTGCCAGCAGCTTCTCTTATGGGGGAGGGGGCACTAGCGGGAGGAGTCTTACAATGAAGCAGTTCTTC. This gives the protein CASSFSYGGGGTSGRSLTMKQFF.

This clonotype showed up just a few times. The gene calls are TRBV3-1 and TRBJ2-1, with D unresolved. The germline V gene encodes CDR1 LGHDT and CDR2 YNNKEL (reference sequence). CDR3 length equals 16 residues. V shed 0 bases and J shed 2 bases, with 11 bases lying between them. This CDR3 is CASSQDVQAPYNEQFF. As DNA, the CDR3 is TGTGCCAGCAGCCAAGACGTCCAGGCTCCCTACAATGAGCAGTTCTTC.

This clonotype has a count of ten or more. This chain links TRBV12-3 or TRBV12-4 with TRBJ1-5; unclear D gene. Trimming stripped 7 bases from V and 0 bases from J, with 10 bases between. There are 14 residues in the CDR3. CDR3 nucleotide sequence: TGTGCCAGCAATAGGGAGTATAGCAATCAGCCCCAGCATTTT. This sequence encodes CASNREYSNQPQHF.

A remark on this clonotype: This may be a read error, as it is one base from a much larger clone. The chain recombines TRBV2 with TRBJ2-3; D is possibly TRBD2 (6 bases). Looked up from germline, CDR1 is SNHLY and CDR2 is FYNNEI. There are 12 residues in the CDR3. The CDR3 sequence: CASKPGTDTHYF. In DNA form, the CDR3 reads TGTGCCAGCAAGCCAGGGACTGATACGCACTATTTT.

This clonotype has only a few counts. V gene TRBV18 combines with J gene TRBJ2-7; the D gene is possibly TRBD2 (5 bases). The V gene's germline CDR1 is KGHSH and CDR2 LQKENI. The CDR3 is made up of 13 amino acids. Trimming took 4 bases from V and 6 from J, leaving 13 bases between them. For the CDR3, the DNA is TGTGCCAGCTCACTGAACCATGCGGGCGAGCAGTACGTC. Protein: CASSLNHAGEQYV.

This clonotype showed up just a few times. The chain is built from TRBV7-2 and TRBJ2-6; D remains ambiguous. The CDR3 spans 12 residues. Trimming shortened V by 1 base and J by 15 bases, and 10 bases separated the two germline ends. Germline V gene sequence: CDR1 SGHTA, CDR2 FQGNSA. Here the CDR3 reads CASSLEEKALTF. The DNA of the CDR3 is TGTGCCAGCAGCTTAGAAGAGAAAGCCCTGACTTTC.

Worth noting for this clonotype: Since a much larger clone is just one base distant, this may be a read error. The genes are TRBV6-2 or TRBV6-3 and TRBJ2-1, with a weak D call TRBD2 (7 bases). CDR1 and CDR2 from the germline V gene are MNHEY and SVGEGT. This CDR3 contains 14 residues. The CDR3 DNA reads as TGTGCCAGCAGTGGGGGGGCAGTCACGAATGAGAAGTTCTTC. It specifies CASSGGAVTNEKFF.

In this sample, this clonotype turned up a few times. The rearrangement links TRBV6-6 to TRBJ2-2, with D tentatively TRBD1 or TRBD2 (7 bases each). The CDR3 extends over 15 amino acids. CDR1 is MNHNY, CDR2 SVGAGI, per germline (reference sequence). V was trimmed by 11 bases and J by 6 bases, leaving 22 bases between them. CDR3 protein: CASRGGGPMPGELFF. The DNA for the CDR3 is TGTGCCTCCAGGGGGGGAGGGCCGATGCCCGGGGAGCTGTTTTTT.

This clonotype appeared a few times. The rearrangement links TRBV29-1 to TRBJ2-3, with D perhaps TRBD2 (5 bases). Trimming took off 3 bases at V and 3 bases at J, with 10 bases between the two ends. The CDR3 has 13 residues. Germline-derived CDR1 and CDR2 are SQVTM and ANQGSEA. CDR3 bases: TGCAGCGTTGAGTTTGGGAGAACAGATACGCAGTATTTT. It codes for CSVEFGRTDTQYF.

This clonotype turned up a few times. The rearrangement joins TRBV20-1 to TRBJ2-7, with 11 bases identical to TRBD1. Germline V gene sequence: CDR1 DFQATT, CDR2 SNEGSKA (reference sequence). The CDR3 spans 16 residues. V lost 0 bases and J lost 7; bases outside the gene matches: 11. The CDR3 DNA reads TGCAGTGCTAGAGATCGAGGACAGGGGGCACGATATGAGCAGTACTTC. Its translation: CSARDRGQGARYEQYF.

Ten or more counts support this clonotype. The chain uses TRBV3-1 and TRBJ2-3, with TRBD2 matching over 11 bases. The CDR3 sequence is 14 residues long. Germline assignment: CDR1 LGHDT and CDR2 YNNKEL (reference sequence). Unmatched junction bases numbered 5, after V lost 4 bases and J lost 8 bases. The CDR3 spells CASSPGLADRTQYF. The CDR3 nucleotides read TGTGCCAGCAGCCCGGGACTAGCGGACCGTACGCAGTATTTT.

This clonotype was counted a few times. A junction end diverges from the germline sequence, so it may reflect a read error. This chain connects TRBV7-7 to TRBJ2-5, with D maybe TRBD1 (6 bases). This CDR3 has 14 amino acids. Per germline, CDR1 SSHAT and CDR2 FNYEAQ (reference sequence). CDR3 region: CASSDTGLLETQYF. CDR3 nucleotide sequence: TGTGCTAGCAGCGACACAGGGCTGCTGGAGACCCAGTACTTC.

The chain has TRBV6-2 or TRBV6-3 and TRBJ2-5; no firm D call. The CDR3 extends over 13 amino acids. CDR1 MNHEY and CDR2 SVGEGT come from the germline V gene. V was shortened by 5 bases and J by 5 bases, with 12 bases between the two germline ends. The CDR3 DNA sequence: TGTGCCAGCAGTGGAAGCAGCTCCGAGACCCAGTACTTC. Translated, it gives CASSGSSSETQYF.

This clonotype was counted only a few times. The genes are TRBV6-4 and TRBJ1-1; tentative D call: TRBD1 (6 bases). Looked up from germline, CDR1 is MRHNA and CDR2 is SNTAGT. V shed 7 bases and J shed 1 base, with 13 bases lying between them. The CDR3 runs to 14 residues. The CDR3 nucleotides are TGTGCCAGCAAACCGGGACACGAGAACACTGAAGCTTTCTTT. Its translation is CASKPGHENTEAFF.

V usage is TRBV20-1 and J usage is TRBJ1-4; D may be TRBD1 (5 bases). The CDR3 is made up of 14 amino acids. Trimming removed 5 bases from V and 6 bases from J, with 16 bases in between. Germline CDR1 reads DFQATT; CDR2 reads SNEGSKA (reference sequence). CDR3 loop: CSAGRLGADEKLFF. DNA of the CDR3: TGCAGTGCTGGTCGTTTAGGGGCGGATGAAAAACTGTTTTTT.

At least ten counts were recorded for this clonotype. The rearrangement links TRBV6-2 or TRBV6-3 to TRBJ2-4; 7 positions agree with TRBD1. CDR3 size: 18 residues. CDR1 MNHEY and CDR2 SVGEGT come from the germline V gene. J lost 0 bases, V lost 2 bases, and 10 bases had no gene match. The CDR3 nucleotides are TGTGCCAGCAGTTACCCACAGCGAGGGGACAGAGCCAAAAACATTCAGTACTTC. Amino acid sequence: CASSYPQRGDRAKNIQYF.

This clonotype was observed at least ten times. This chain joins TRBV20-1 and TRBJ1-5; D possibly corresponds to TRBD1 (6 bases). The V end was cut by 1 base, the J end by 6 bases, with 16 bases between. This CDR3 region has 15 residues. Germline V gene sequence: CDR1 DFQATT, CDR2 SNEGSKA (reference sequence). Here the CDR3 reads CSARARTASGQPQHF. The CDR3 DNA sequence: TGCAGTGCTAGAGCTCGGACAGCCTCAGGTCAGCCCCAGCATTTT.

This clonotype was seen many times. The J gene is TRBJ2-7, the V gene TRBV20-1, with a tentative D call TRBD1 (6 bases). There are 13 residues in the CDR3. V lost 3 bases to trimming and J lost 1 base, with 10 bases between them. Germline V gene lookup returns CDR1 DFQATT and CDR2 SNEGSKA (reference sequence). The CDR3 is CSARAGQSYEQYF. The CDR3 region has the DNA TGCAGTGCTAGGGCTGGACAGTCCTACGAGCAGTACTTC.

The rearrangement joins TRBV3-1 to TRBJ2-7; 10 bases map to TRBD1. V trimming: 4 bases; J trimming: 5 bases; junction bases outside the gene matches: 5. In germline, CDR1 is LGHDT, CDR2 YNNKEL (reference sequence). The CDR3 covers 14 residues. The CDR3 DNA reads as TGTGCCAGCAGCCGACAGGGGGCTTTGCACGAGCAGTACTTC. It encodes CASSRQGALHEQYF.

At least ten counts were recorded for this clonotype. The genes are TRBV20-1 and TRBJ1-1; D uncertain. Germline V gene lookup returns CDR1 DFQATT and CDR2 SNEGSKA (reference sequence). V lost 3 bases and J lost 1, with 9 bases in between. The CDR3 length is 13 residues. This chain's CDR3 is CSASLGRNTEAFF. CDR3 nucleotide sequence: TGCAGTGCTAGTTTGGGCAGGAACACTGAAGCTTTCTTT.